This T cell receptor beta chain was captured in a study of shared clonotypes between healthy human individuals (dated by TCRdb to between 2020 and 2021). Some background on the complete study: Three men and a couple of women, aged 18 to 49 years, made up the cohort. For each donor, three plates each were used for CD4 naive and CD4 memory, two plates were used for CD8 naive, and one plate was used for CD8 memory. The study deeply sequenced blood TCR repertoires of five healthy adults to estimate repertoire size and the extent of clonotype sharing between individuals. Different laboratories and diverse techniques were used to prepare libraries and sequence TCR repertoires, to increase sequencing depth and limit assay-specific biases. Each donor's leukapheresis produced roughly between roughly 0.85 and 9 billion PBMCs. Study-wide findings and limitations: Naive subsets generally had larger estimated clonotype richness than memory subsets did. Pairwise subsampling led to the expectation that sequencing depth would affect the degree of clonotype sharing among donors. Rarefaction of sorted-subset datasets indicated incomplete sequencing despite the large sequencing depth. Across a handful of donors, roughly 5.4% of naive CD4, 3% to 4% of naive CD8, 2% to 2.5% of memory CD4, and approximately 0.4% of memory CD8 clonotypes were shared. Compared with non-shared clonotypes, clonotypes shared by all four sorted-subset donors had higher generation probabilities. Sampling was restricted to blood, and TCR repertoires in tissues likely differ from the TCR repertoires found in blood. The genetic and exposure-history diversity represented was limited by the small number of donors.

The donors were healthy, HIV-negative adults with no recently reported acute infections or vaccinations. Every donor was a Caucasian adult living in Nashville, Tennessee, USA. Magnetic negative selection was used to enrich CD4+ T cells, after which naive cells were positively selected on CD45RA and the negative fraction became the memory subset. Blood was collected by leukapheresis, and PBMCs were isolated by Ficoll-Histopaque density gradient centrifugation and then cryopreserved in liquid nitrogen vapor phase. Analytical flow cytometry was used to check the purity and quantity of each magnetically sorted T cell population. Genomic DNA was isolated from every sorted fraction and measured by UV absorbance on a Nanodrop 2000c. According to the germline V gene, CDR1 reads SGHTA and CDR2 reads FQGNSA. V was cut back by 6 bases and J by 3 bases, leaving a gap of 14 bases between them. The cysteine opens and the phenylalanine closes a CDR3 of 15 amino acids. Just CDR3 DNA is preserved here, 45 bases in frame from base 1.

Using the deep immunoSEQ assay, multiplex PCR amplified TCR CDR3 regions from genomic DNA. Genomic DNA extracted from each cell subset was distributed evenly over all wells of several immunoSEQ 96-well plates, and each plate served as one replicate. For sorted subsets, around 0.2 ug genomic DNA, equal to 25,000 to 35,000 T cell genomes, was loaded into each replicate PCR. Purified libraries were quantified with a Qubit 3.0 fluorometer, sized on a Bioanalyzer 2100, and re-quantified with the KAPA Library Quantification kit. Each immunoSEQ 96-well plate was sequenced on its own single-read 150-cycle Illumina NextSeq 550 flow cell. The paper's processing steps were these. The immunoSEQ output contained only junctional sequences without quality scores, so filtering could not match that applied to full-length reads. To assign V/J genes and CDR3, sequences were annotated using PyIR, a Python wrapper for IgBLAST v1.9, with IMGT germline references. Reads were removed for weak V/J assignments (E-value above 1e-6), missing CDR3, stop codons, out-of-frame junctions, or ambiguous translated residues. V3J clonotypes were defined as sequences sharing an identical inferred V gene, J gene, and CDR3 amino acid sequence. Percentage overlap between repertoires was computed as shared unique clonotypes divided by the size of the smaller repertoire. Richness of each repertoire was evaluated using RTK rarefaction, the Chao1 estimator, and Recon v2.1 estimates of unobserved clonotypes. Generation probabilities were computed with OLGA for all TCRbeta clonotypes obtained by the gDNA method from several donors. The clones in this table, taken by TCRdb from immuneACCESS, are in-frame only. Not every clone is retained; where verified, under half of the shortfall comes from an unresolved V gene, and the cause of the rest is unknown. V and J calls and clone size follow that table, whereas D and trimming were derived from the DNA. This sample has around 1.1 million clones in its table, and roughly 80% of those were observed once. The ten top clones hold 0.89% of the sample.

This clone showed up just a few times. This receptor's antigen is unknown. The input lacks base qualities; no much larger clone sits a single base away. This receptor was obtained from a man aged 18 to 29 in good health. Some clones in this sample may be carry-over from other donors' samples. Sequencing was performed on memory CD4+ T cells from PBMCs. The sample's cell subset or site label, decoded: CD45RA-negative fraction. Recombination connected TRBV7-2 to TRBJ2-2; a weak D assignment points to TRBD2 (5 bases agree). The DNA reads TGTGCCAGCAGGGGTGAAGTGGGAGACACCGGGGAGCTGTTTTTT. Translated, it gives CASRGEVGDTGELFF.